This T cell receptor beta chain was captured by sequencing in a study of blood T cell repertoires in COVID-19. Turning to the study itself: The United States, Italy and Spain were the sources of the acute and convalescent COVID-19 samples.

In the original analysis: Cell counts per sample came from amplifying reference gene primers. Sequenced by immunoSEQ multiplex PCR; TCRdb stores in-frame clones only, minus some. The V and J calls and the clone size are those of that table, but D and trimming were determined from the DNA. The sample lists 150,000 to 180,000 clones, about 88% occurring once. This CDR3 comprises 14 residues. Germline CDR1 is SGHAT and CDR2 is FQNNGV. V was trimmed by 4 bases and J by 11 bases, leaving 20 bases between them. The sample taken for sequencing was peripheral blood. This clonotype originated in a woman aged 55-75 years with COVID-19, enrolled during active disease. The rearrangement links TRBV11-2 to TRBJ1-1, with D maybe TRBD1 (6 bases). In DNA form, the CDR3 reads TGTGCCAGCAGCTCCCCCGGGAGGGGTACAGGGGCTTTCTTT. Translated, it gives CASSSPGRGTGAFF.